The following is a T cell receptor beta chain sequence with its context. Authors' data handling: Amplified reference gene primers provided the basis for estimating nucleated cell counts. Generated by immunoSEQ multiplex PCR, the TCRdb table keeps only in-frame clones and is missing some. That table furnishes V, J and clone size, whereas the DNA furnished D and trimming. The sample includes over 450,000 clones, about 89% of them seen just once. The CDR3 has 16 residues. CDR1 and CDR2 from the germline V gene are SEHNR and FQNEAQ (reference sequence). V was pared by 1 base and J by 6 bases, with 15 bases between. These data come from a study of blood T cell repertoires in COVID-19. Study-wide background: Material from acute and convalescent COVID-19 was sourced from the United States, Italy and Spain.

Seattle patient enrollment occurred during active infection, with longitudinal follow-up thereafter. The J gene is TRBJ1-4, the V gene TRBV7-9; D perhaps matches TRBD1 (5 bases). The source material was peripheral blood. The sequence derives from a woman aged 50 to 65 with COVID-19, enrolled during active disease. CDR3 loop: CASSLGSGELHEKLFF. The CDR3 nucleotides read TGTGCCAGCAGCTTAGGGTCGGGGGAGCTGCATGAAAAACTGTTTTTT.